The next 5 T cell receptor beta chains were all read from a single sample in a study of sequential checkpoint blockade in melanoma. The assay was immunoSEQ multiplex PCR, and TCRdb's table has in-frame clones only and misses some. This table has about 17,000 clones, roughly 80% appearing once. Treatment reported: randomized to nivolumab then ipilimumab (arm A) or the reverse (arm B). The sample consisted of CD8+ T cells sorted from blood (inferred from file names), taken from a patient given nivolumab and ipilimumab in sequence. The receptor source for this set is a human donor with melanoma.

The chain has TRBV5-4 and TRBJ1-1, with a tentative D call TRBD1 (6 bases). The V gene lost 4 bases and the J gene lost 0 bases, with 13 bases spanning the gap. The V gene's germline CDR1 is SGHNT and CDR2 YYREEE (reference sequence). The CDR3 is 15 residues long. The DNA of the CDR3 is TGTGCCAGCAGCCGAAAGGGGGAGTTGAACACTGAAGCTTTCTTT. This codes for CASSRKGELNTEAFF.

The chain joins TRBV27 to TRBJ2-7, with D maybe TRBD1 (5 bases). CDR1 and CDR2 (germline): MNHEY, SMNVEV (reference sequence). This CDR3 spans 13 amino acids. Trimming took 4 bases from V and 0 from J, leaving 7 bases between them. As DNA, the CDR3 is TGTGCCAGCAGTTCCGACAGCTCCTACGAGCAGTACTTC. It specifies CASSSDSSYEQYF.

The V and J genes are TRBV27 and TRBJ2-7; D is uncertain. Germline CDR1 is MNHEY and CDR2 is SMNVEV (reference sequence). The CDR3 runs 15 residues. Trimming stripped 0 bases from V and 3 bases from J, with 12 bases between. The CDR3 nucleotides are TGTGCCAGCAGTTTATCCCCCGCCAGGCGCTACGAGCAGTACTTC. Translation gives CASSLSPARRYEQYF.

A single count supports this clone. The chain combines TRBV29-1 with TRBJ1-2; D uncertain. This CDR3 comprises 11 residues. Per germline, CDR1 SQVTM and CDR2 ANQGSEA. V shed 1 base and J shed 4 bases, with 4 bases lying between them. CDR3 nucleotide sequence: TGCAGCGTTGAAGGGCTCTATGGCTACACCTTC. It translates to CSVEGLYGYTF.

Here the CDR3 reads CASSSDRDKSYEQYF. Written as DNA, the CDR3 is TGTGCCAGCAGTTCGGACAGGGACAAATCCTACGAGCAGTACTTC. This chain connects TRBV28 to TRBJ2-7, with TRBD1 matching over 8 bases. Germline V gene data show CDR1 as MDHEN and CDR2 as SYDVKM. The CDR3 has 15 residues. The J segment lost 1 base and the V segment lost 4 bases, leaving 6 bases of the junction unmatched.